The 20 T cell receptor beta chains reported below all come from one sample, sequenced in a study of T cells in Graves' hyperthyroidism and ophthalmopathy (dated by TCRdb to about 2019). The library came from multiplex PCR. The sequencer was an Illumina HiSeq 2000. The TCR beta CDR3 regions were amplified from RNA transcripts. The first round of RT-PCR for the TCR CDR3 was performed with the HTBI primer set and the Qiagen OneStep RT-PCR kit. TCRdb's own reprocessing of the public reads used fastp at Q25 and MiXCR and kept productive beta chains. Rows are unified per CDR3 protein, each entry keeping the most common DNA and genes. The sample table contains around 350,000 distinct CDR3 sequences; only one count was recorded for about 16% of them. The ten biggest clones cover about 21% of the sample. The sequencing input was blood. The receptors here all came from an older woman with Graves' ophthalmopathy.

A few counts support this clonotype. The CDR3 loop reads CASSQDEDTEAFF. CDR3 nucleotides: TGCGCCAGCAGCCAAGATGAAGACACTGAAGCTTTCTTT. The chain is built from TRBV4-1 and TRBJ1-1; the D is unclear. Between the trimmed V and J ends, which lost 0 bases and 3 bases, there was a span of 5 bases. Germline V gives CDR1 MGHRA, CDR2 YSYEKL. This CDR3 contains 13 residues.

This clonotype was detected ten times or more. The V gene is TRBV28, the J gene TRBJ1-6, with 7 bases fitting TRBD1. Trimming removed 2 bases from V and 6 bases from J; junction bases left unmatched: 7. Per the germline V gene, CDR1 is MDHEN and CDR2 is SYDVKM. This CDR3 comprises 16 residues. The CDR3 protein is CASSLQTGTGNSPLHF. CDR3 coding DNA: TGTGCCAGCAGTTTACAGACAGGGACGGGTAATTCACCCCTCCACTTT.

This clonotype was picked up many times. The chain carries TRBV13 and TRBJ1-1; unclear D gene. The germline V and J ends were trimmed by 1 base and 12 bases, with 6 bases remaining between them. The CDR3 runs to 10 residues. CDR1 is PRHDT, CDR2 FYEKMQ, per germline (reference sequence). CDR3 amino acids: CASSLVRTFF. Written as DNA, the CDR3 is TGTGCCAGCAGCTTAGTTCGAACTTTCTTT.

In this sample, this clonotype turned up a few times. The chain couples TRBV20-1 to TRBJ2-1; TRBD2 aligns across 10 bases. The length of the CDR3 is 14 residues. The J segment lost 9 bases and the V segment lost 3 bases, leaving 8 bases of the junction unmatched. Germline loops: CDR1 DFQATT, CDR2 SNEGSKA (reference sequence). The CDR3 region has the DNA TGCAGTGCTAGTGCTCTAGCGGGAGCGATTGAGCAGTTCTTC. It is translated as CSASALAGAIEQFF.

This clonotype was counted many times. The CDR3 loop reads CAISEGIGGEKLFF. In nucleotides, the CDR3 is TGTGCCATCAGTGAGGGGATAGGTGGTGAAAAACTGTTTTTT. The rearrangement uses TRBV10-3 and TRBJ1-4, with D hard to call. Between the trimmed V and J ends, which lost 2 bases and 7 bases, there was a span of 11 bases. Looked up from germline, CDR1 is ENHRY and CDR2 is SYGVKD. The CDR3 is 14 residues long.

This sequence joins TRBV2 and TRBJ1-1, with TRBD1 identical over 7 bases. The CDR3 has 14 amino acids. V shed 7 bases, J shed 5 bases, and the junction held 10 bases outside the gene matches. CDR1 is SNHLY, CDR2 FYNNEI, per germline. CDR3: CASMRGQGRTEAFF. Here the CDR3 DNA reads TGTGCCAGCATGAGGGGGCAGGGGAGGACTGAAGCTTTCTTT. Full variable domain (outside the CDR3, taken from reference TRBV2 and TRBJ1-1): EPEVTQTPSHQVTQMGQEVILRCVPISNHLYFYWYRQILGQKVEFLVSFYNNEISEKSEIFDDQFSVERPDGSNFTLKIRSTKLEDSAMYFCASMRGQGRTEAFFGQGTRLTVV.

Many counts were recorded for this clonotype. V usage is TRBV3-1 and J usage is TRBJ1-2, with D tentatively TRBD1 (5 bases). This CDR3 has 14 residues. Trimming cost V 4 bases and J 2 bases, with 11 bases left between them. Germline V lookup: CDR1 LGHDT, CDR2 YNNKEL (reference sequence). CDR3 DNA: TGTGCCAGCAGCCCAGGACGGGGGAACTATGGCTACACCTTC. Its translation: CASSPGRGNYGYTF.

This clonotype came up many times. This chain uses TRBV7-2 with TRBJ2-7; D unclear. Germline V gene sequence: CDR1 SGHTA, CDR2 FQGNSA. V was trimmed by 5 bases and J by 5 bases, leaving 13 bases between them. CDR3 size: 13 residues. CDR3 coding DNA: TGTGCCAGCAGCGAAGGCCCCCAGGACGAGCAGTACTTC. As protein: CASSEGPQDEQYF. Together with reference TRBV7-2 and TRBJ2-7, the CDR3 gives the full variable domain: GAGVSQSPSNKVTEKGKDVELRCDPISGHTALYWYRQSLGQGLEFLIYFQGNSAPDKSGLPSDRFSAERTGGSVSTLTIQRTQQEDSAVYLCASSEGPQDEQYFGPGTRLTVT.

This clonotype was recorded at least ten times. The chain couples TRBV20-1 to TRBJ2-5, with TRBD2 identical over 12 bases. The CDR3 spans 15 residues. V dropped 4 bases and J dropped 5; count of bases not matched to a gene: 8. CDR1 is DFQATT and CDR2 is SNEGSKA in the germline V gene (reference sequence). The CDR3 coding sequence is TGCAGTGCTACCCTGACTAGCGGGAGACTCGAGACCCAGTACTTC. Translated, it gives CSATLTSGRLETQYF.

In its sample, this clonotype was seen many times. CDR3 DNA: TGTGCCAGCTCACCACAGTTGAACACTGAAGCTTTCTTT. Translated: CASSPQLNTEAFF. J is TRBJ1-1 and V is TRBV18; D not resolved. The V end lost 1 base, the J end lost 0 bases, and 3 bases lay between the germline ends. Looked up from germline, CDR1 is KGHSH and CDR2 is LQKENI. This CDR3 is built from 13 residues.

This clonotype was observed at least ten times. The rearrangement uses TRBV28 and TRBJ1-2; the match to TRBD1 covers 9 bases. CDR1 is MDHEN and CDR2 is SYDVKM in the germline V gene. The CDR3 totals 14 residues. The V segment lost 5 bases and the J segment 5 bases; nucleotides outside the gene matches: 6. The CDR3 region is CASSGDREGYGYTF. In nucleotides, the CDR3 is TGTGCCAGCAGTGGGGACAGGGAAGGGTATGGCTACACCTTC.

In this sample, this clonotype turned up many times. CDR3 nucleotides: TGTGCCAGCAGGGGACTAGCAATGGCCGGGGAGCTGTTTTTT. Translation: CASRGLAMAGELFF. The gene calls are TRBV2 and TRBJ2-2; TRBD2 agrees at 9 bases. V lost 6 bases to trimming and J lost 6 bases; unmatched junction nucleotides: 5. Looked up from germline, CDR1 is SNHLY and CDR2 is FYNNEI. The CDR3 spans 14 residues. Complete variable domain (other parts from reference TRBV2 and TRBJ2-2): EPEVTQTPSHQVTQMGQEVILRCVPISNHLYFYWYRQILGQKVEFLVSFYNNEISEKSEIFDDQFSVERPDGSNFTLKIRSTKLEDSAMYFCASRGLAMAGELFFGEGSRLTVL.

This clonotype was observed at least ten times. V usage is TRBV28 and J usage is TRBJ2-7; D remains unclear. Deletions cut 5 bases from V and 2 bases from J, with 7 bases between. From germline, CDR1 is MDHEN and CDR2 SYDVKM. This CDR3 has 12 amino acids. This CDR3 reads CASSPYPYEQYF. In nucleotides, the CDR3 is TGTGCCAGCAGTCCCTACCCCTACGAGCAGTACTTC.

J is TRBJ1-5 and V is TRBV6-1; D not resolved. Trimming left V 6 bases short and J 4 bases short, with 10 bases between. Germline loops: CDR1 MNHNS, CDR2 SASEGT. This CDR3 comprises 13 residues. The CDR3 region has the DNA TGTGCCAGCAGCTCGGCACCAAATCAGCCCCAGCATTTT. Protein: CASSSAPNQPQHF.

In this sample, this clonotype turned up many times. The chain carries TRBV2 and TRBJ1-1; TRBD1 aligns across 9 bases. The ends lost 3 bases at V and 6 bases at J; junction bases unmatched: 5. This CDR3 region has 14 residues. The germline gives CDR1 SNHLY, CDR2 FYNNEI. CDR3 amino acids: CASSDRDRVPEAFF. CDR3 DNA: TGTGCCAGCAGTGATCGGGACAGGGTTCCTGAAGCTTTCTTT. Full variable domain (missing parts from reference TRBV2 and TRBJ1-1): EPEVTQTPSHQVTQMGQEVILRCVPISNHLYFYWYRQILGQKVEFLVSFYNNEISEKSEIFDDQFSVERPDGSNFTLKIRSTKLEDSAMYFCASSDRDRVPEAFFGQGTRLTVV.

This clonotype was seen more than once but under ten times. V and J are TRBV6-5 and TRBJ2-5; no firm D call. This CDR3 comprises 13 residues. Trimming pared 2 bases from V and 5 bases from J, leaving 9 bases between. The germline V gene has CDR1 MNHEY and CDR2 SVGAGI. CDR3 bases: TGTGCCAGCAGTTACATAGGGATGGAGACCCAGTACTTC. As protein: CASSYIGMETQYF.

V gene TRBV10-3 combines with J gene TRBJ2-1; the match to TRBD1 covers 10 bases. CDR3 length: 16 amino acids. V dropped 0 bases and J dropped 6; count of bases not matched to a gene: 5. CDR1 is ENHRY, CDR2 SYGVKD, per germline. The CDR3 DNA is TGTGCCATCAGTGAGTCTCCCGGGACAGGGGCCAATGAGCAGTTCTTC. It yields the protein CAISESPGTGANEQFF.

This chain joins TRBV6-4 and TRBJ2-1; 7 bases agree with TRBD2. Germline-derived CDR1 and CDR2 are MRHNA and SNTAGT. The trim removed 9 bases at V and 7 bases at J, leaving 12 bases unmatched. CDR3 length: 14 residues. CDR3 residues: CASRLAGMRNEQFF. The CDR3 coding sequence is TGTGCCAGTAGACTAGCCGGGATGCGGAATGAGCAGTTCTTC.

This clonotype was counted at least ten times. V usage is TRBV7-2 and J usage is TRBJ1-1, with D unresolved. CDR1 is SGHTA and CDR2 is FQGNSA in the germline V gene. V was shortened by 5 bases and J by 5 bases, with 15 bases between the two germline ends. The CDR3 has 14 amino acids. CDR3 DNA: TGTGCCAGCAGCGCGTTTGAGTCGGGAACTGAAGCTTTCTTT. Amino acid sequence: CASSAFESGTEAFF.

This clonotype was recorded many times. This rearrangement joins TRBV5-1 to TRBJ2-5; 8 bases match TRBD2. Unmatched junction bases numbered 2, after V lost 0 bases and J lost 4 bases. The CDR3 contains 14 residues. Germline assignment: CDR1 SGHRS and CDR2 YFSETQ. CDR3 region: CASSLGSGRETQYF. DNA of the CDR3: TGCGCCAGCAGCTTGGGGAGCGGGAGAGAGACCCAGTACTTC.